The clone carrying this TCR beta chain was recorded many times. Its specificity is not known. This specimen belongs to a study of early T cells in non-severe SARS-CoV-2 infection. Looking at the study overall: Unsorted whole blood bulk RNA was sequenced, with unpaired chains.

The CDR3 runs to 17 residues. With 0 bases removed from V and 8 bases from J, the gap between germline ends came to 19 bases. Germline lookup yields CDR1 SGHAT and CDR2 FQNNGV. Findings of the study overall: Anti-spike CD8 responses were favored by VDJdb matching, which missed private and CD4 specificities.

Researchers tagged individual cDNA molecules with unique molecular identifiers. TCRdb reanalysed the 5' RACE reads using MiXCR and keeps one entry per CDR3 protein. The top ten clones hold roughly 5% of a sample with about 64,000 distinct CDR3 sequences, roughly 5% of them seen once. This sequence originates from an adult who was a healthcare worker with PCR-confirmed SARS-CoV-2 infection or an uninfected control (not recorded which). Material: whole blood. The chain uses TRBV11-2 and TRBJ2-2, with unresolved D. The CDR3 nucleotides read TGTGCCAGCAGCTTAGATATAGGGTTCAGCCGACCTGGGGAGCTGTTTTTT. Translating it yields CASSLDIGFSRPGELFF.